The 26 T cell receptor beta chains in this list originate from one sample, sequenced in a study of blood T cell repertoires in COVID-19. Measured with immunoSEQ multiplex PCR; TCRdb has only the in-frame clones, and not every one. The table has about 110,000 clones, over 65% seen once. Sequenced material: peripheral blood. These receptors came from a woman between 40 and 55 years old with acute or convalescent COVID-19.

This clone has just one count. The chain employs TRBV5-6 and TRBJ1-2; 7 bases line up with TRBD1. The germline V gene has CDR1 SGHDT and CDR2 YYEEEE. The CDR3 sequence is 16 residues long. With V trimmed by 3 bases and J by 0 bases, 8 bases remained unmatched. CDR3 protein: CASSWIGTATNYGYTF. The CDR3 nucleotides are TGTGCCAGCAGCTGGATTGGGACAGCCACTAACTATGGCTACACCTTC.

The CDR3 reads CASRAGNKMNTEAFF. The CDR3 DNA sequence: TGTGCCAGTCGGGCAGGGAATAAAATGAACACTGAAGCTTTCTTT. The chain carries TRBV19 and TRBJ1-1; TRBD1 is a possible D gene (5 bases). The CDR3 spans 15 residues. V dropped 8 bases and J dropped 0 bases, with 16 bases sitting between them. The V gene's germline CDR1 is LNHDA and CDR2 SQIVND (reference sequence).

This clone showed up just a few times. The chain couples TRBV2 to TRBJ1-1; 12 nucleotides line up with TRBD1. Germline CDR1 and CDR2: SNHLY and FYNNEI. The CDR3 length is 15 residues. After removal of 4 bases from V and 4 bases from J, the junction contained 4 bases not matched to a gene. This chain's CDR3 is CASSGDRGQGTEAFF. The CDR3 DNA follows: TGTGCCAGCAGTGGGGACAGGGGGCAAGGCACTGAAGCTTTCTTT.

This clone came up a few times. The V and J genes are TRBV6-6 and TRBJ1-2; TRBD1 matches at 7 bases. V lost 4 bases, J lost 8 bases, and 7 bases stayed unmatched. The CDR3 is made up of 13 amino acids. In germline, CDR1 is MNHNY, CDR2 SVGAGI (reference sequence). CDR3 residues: CASSLQDRRGYTF. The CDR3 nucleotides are TGTGCCAGCAGTTTACAGGACAGGAGGGGCTACACCTTC.

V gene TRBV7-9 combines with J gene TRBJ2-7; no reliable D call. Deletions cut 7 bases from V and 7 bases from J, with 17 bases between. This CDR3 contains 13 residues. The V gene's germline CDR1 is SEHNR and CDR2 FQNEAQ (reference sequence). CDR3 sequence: CASMISSYAEQYF. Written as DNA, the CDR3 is TGTGCCAGCATGATCTCCTCCTACGCGGAGCAGTACTTC.

The CDR3: CASSLARTGGNGYTF. CDR3 nucleotides: TGTGCCAGCAGCTTAGCCAGGACAGGGGGCAATGGCTACACCTTC. The rearrangement joins TRBV7-9 to TRBJ1-2; 11 nucleotides align to TRBD1. V lost 0 bases, J lost 6 bases, and 3 bases stayed unmatched. Germline V CDR1 and CDR2: SEHNR, FQNEAQ (reference sequence). There are 15 residues in the CDR3.

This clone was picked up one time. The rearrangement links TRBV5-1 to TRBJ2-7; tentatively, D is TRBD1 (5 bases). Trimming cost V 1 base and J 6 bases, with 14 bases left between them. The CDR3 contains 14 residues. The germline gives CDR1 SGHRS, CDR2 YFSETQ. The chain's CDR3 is CASSLRQGPLEQYF. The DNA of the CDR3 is TGCGCCAGCAGCTTGCGGCAGGGCCCCCTCGAGCAGTACTTC.

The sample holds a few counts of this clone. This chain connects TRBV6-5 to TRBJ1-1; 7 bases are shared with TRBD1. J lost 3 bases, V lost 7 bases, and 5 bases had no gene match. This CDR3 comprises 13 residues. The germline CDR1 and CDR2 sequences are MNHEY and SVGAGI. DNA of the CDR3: TGTGCCAGCACCCAGGGGGTAGACACTGAAGCTTTCTTT. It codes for CASTQGVDTEAFF.

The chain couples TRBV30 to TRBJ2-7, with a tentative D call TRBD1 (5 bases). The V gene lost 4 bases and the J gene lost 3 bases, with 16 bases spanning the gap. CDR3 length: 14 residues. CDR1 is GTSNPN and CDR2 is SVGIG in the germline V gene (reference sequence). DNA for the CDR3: TGTGCCTGGAATTTAGGGGCTGCCTACTACGAGCAGTACTTC. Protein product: CAWNLGAAYYEQYF.

CDR3 loop: CASSLTGPYTF. CDR3 coding DNA: TGTGCCAGCAGCCTTACAGGGCCCTACACCTTC. The chain is built from TRBV9 and TRBJ1-2, with D tentatively TRBD1 (6 bases). Trimming pared 4 bases from V and 10 bases from J, leaving 11 bases between. This CDR3 has 11 residues. The germline V gene encodes CDR1 SGDLS and CDR2 YYNGEE.

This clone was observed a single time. CDR3 sequence: CASSITGGTEAFF. Written as DNA, the CDR3 is TGCGCCAGCAGTATTACGGGGGGTACTGAAGCTTTCTTT. V usage is TRBV10-2 and J usage is TRBJ1-1, with D perhaps matching TRBD1 (5 bases). Trimming took off 5 bases at V and 5 bases at J, with 12 bases between the two ends. Germline CDR1 is WSHSY and CDR2 is SAAADI. The CDR3 contains 13 residues.

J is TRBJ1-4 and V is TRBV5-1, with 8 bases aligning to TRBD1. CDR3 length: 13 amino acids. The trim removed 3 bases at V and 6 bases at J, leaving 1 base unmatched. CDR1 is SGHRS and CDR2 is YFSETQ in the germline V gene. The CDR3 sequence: CASSSGGDEKLFF. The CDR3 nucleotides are TGCGCCAGCAGCTCAGGGGGCGATGAAAAACTGTTTTTT.

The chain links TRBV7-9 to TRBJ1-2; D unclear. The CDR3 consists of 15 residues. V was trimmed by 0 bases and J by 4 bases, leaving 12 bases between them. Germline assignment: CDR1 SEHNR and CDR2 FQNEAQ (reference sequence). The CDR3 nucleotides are TGTGCCAGCAGCTTAGCGCACACCGAAACCTATGGCTACACCTTC. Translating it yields CASSLAHTETYGYTF.

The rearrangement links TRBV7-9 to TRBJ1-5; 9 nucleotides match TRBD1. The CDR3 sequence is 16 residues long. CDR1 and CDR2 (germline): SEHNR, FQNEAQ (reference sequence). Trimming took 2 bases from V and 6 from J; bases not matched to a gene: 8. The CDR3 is CASSLPGTGTVQPQHF. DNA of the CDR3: TGTGCCAGCAGCTTACCAGGGACAGGGACGGTTCAGCCCCAGCATTTT.

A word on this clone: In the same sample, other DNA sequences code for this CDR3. For the CDR3, the DNA is TGTGCCAGCTCACCAGACAGGGGTGGGAATCAGCCCCAGCATTTT. Amino acids: CASSPDRGGNQPQHF. V is TRBV18 and J is TRBJ1-5, with 8 bases matching TRBD1. The CDR3 extends over 15 amino acids. CDR1 KGHSH and CDR2 LQKENI come from the germline V gene. Trimming cost V 2 bases and J 4 bases; bases outside gene matches: 4.

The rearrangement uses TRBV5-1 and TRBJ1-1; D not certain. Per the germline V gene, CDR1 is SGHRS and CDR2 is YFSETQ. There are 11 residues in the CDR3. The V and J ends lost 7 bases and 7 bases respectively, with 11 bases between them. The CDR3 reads CASRGRDEAFF. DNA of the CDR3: TGCGCCAGCCGTGGACGGGATGAAGCTTTCTTT.

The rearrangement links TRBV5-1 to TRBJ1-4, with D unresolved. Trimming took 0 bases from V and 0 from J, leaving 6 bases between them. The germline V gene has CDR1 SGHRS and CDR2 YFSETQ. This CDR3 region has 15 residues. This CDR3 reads CASSLVAATNEKLFF. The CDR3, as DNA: TGCGCCAGCAGCTTGGTGGCAGCAACTAATGAAAAACTGTTTTTT. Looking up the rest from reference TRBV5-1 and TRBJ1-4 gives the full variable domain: KAGVTQTPRYLIKTRGQQVTLSCSPISGHRSVSWYQQTPGQGLQFLFEYFSETQRNKGNFPGRFSGRQFSNSRSEMNVSTLELGDSALYLCASSLVAATNEKLFFGSGTQLSVL.

The CDR3 region has the DNA TGTGCCACCAAGGGGGGGCTGGACACCGGGGAGCTGTTTTTT. Encoded protein: CATKGGLDTGELFF. This chain joins TRBV15 and TRBJ2-2; tentatively, D is TRBD2 (7 bases). CDR1 LNHNV and CDR2 YYDKDF come from the germline V gene (reference sequence). Trimming stripped 7 bases from V and 3 bases from J, with 12 bases between. The CDR3 has 14 residues.

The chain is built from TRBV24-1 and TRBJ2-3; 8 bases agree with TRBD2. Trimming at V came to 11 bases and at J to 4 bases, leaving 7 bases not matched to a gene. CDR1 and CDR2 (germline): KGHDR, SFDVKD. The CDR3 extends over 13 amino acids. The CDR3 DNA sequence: TGTGCCAACACCGGGACTAGATCAGATACGCAGTATTTT. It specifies CANTGTRSDTQYF.

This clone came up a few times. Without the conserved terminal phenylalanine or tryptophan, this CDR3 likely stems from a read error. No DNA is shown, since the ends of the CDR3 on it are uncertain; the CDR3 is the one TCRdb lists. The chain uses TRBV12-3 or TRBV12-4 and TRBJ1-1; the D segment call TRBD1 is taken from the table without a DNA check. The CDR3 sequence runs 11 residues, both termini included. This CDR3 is CASSLGQPYNK.

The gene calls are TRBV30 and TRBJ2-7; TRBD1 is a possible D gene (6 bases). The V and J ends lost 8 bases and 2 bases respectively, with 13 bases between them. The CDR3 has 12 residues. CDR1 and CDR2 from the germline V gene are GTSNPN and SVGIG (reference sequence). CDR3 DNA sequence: TGTGCCGGTGGACAGCAAGCCTACGAGCAGTACTTC. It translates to CAGGQQAYEQYF.

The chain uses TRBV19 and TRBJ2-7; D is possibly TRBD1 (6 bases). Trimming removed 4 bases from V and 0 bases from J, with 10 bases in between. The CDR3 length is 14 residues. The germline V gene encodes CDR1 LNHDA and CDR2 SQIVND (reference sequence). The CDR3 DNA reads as TGTGCCAGTAGTAACAGGGCCTTCTCCTACGAGCAGTACTTC. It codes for CASSNRAFSYEQYF.

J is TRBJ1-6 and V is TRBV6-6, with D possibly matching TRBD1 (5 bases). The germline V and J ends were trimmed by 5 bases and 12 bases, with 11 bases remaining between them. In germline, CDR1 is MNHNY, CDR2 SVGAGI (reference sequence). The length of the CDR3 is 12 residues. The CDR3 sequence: CASSRGLEPLHF. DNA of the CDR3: TGTGCCAGCAGTAGGGGCCTTGAACCCCTCCACTTT.

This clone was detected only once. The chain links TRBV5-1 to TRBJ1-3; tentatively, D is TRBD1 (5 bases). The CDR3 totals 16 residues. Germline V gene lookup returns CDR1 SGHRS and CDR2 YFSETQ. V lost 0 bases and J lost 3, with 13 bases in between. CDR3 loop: CASSLEGRVIGNTIYF. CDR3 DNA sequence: TGCGCCAGCAGCTTGGAGGGCAGGGTTATTGGAAACACCATATATTTT.

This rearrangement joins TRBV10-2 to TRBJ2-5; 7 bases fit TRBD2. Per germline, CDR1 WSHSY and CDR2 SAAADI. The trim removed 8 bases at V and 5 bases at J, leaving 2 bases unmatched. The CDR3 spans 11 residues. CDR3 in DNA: TGCGCCAGCTCCGGGGGGGAGACCCAGTACTTC. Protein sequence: CASSGGETQYF.

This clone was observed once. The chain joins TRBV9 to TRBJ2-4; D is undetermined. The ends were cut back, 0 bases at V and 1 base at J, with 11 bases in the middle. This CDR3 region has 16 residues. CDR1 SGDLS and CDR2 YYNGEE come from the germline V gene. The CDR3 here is CASSVGPGSAKNIQYF. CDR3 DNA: TGTGCCAGCAGCGTAGGGCCAGGCTCGGCCAAAAACATTCAGTACTTC.